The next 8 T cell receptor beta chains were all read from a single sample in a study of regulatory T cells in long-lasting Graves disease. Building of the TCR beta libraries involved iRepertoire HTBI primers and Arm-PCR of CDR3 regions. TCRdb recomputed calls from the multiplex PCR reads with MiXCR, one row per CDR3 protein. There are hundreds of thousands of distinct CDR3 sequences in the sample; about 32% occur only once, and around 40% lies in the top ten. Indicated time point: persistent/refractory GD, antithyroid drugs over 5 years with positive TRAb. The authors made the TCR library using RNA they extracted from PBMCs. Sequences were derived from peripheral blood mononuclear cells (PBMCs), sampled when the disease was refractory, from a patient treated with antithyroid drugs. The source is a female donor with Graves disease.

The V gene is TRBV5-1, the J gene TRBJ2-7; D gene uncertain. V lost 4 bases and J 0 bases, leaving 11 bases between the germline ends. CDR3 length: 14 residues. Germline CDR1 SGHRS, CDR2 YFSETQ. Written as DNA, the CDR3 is TGCGCCAGCAGCGTCGCGGAGAGCTCCTACGAGCAGTACTTC. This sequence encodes CASSVAESSYEQYF.

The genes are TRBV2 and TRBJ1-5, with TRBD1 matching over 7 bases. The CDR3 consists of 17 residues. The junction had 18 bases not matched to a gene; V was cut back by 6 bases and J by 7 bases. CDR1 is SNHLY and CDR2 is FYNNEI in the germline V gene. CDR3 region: CASSELSQGRSGQPQHF. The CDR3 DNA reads TGTGCCAGCAGCGAGCTCTCACAGGGGCGCAGCGGCCAGCCCCAGCATTTT.

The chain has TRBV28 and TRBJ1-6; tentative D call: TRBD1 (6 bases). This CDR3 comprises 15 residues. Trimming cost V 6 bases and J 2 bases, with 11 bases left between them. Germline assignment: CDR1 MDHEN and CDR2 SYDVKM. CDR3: CASRGQGPYNSPLHF. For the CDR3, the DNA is TGTGCCAGCAGGGGCCAGGGGCCCTATAATTCACCCCTCCACTTT.

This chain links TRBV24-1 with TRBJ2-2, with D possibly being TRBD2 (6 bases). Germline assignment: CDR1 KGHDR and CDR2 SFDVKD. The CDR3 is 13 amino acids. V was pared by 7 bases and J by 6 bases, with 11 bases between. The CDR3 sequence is CATSRGGAGELFF. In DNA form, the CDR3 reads TGTGCCACCAGCAGAGGCGGGGCCGGGGAGCTGTTTTTT.

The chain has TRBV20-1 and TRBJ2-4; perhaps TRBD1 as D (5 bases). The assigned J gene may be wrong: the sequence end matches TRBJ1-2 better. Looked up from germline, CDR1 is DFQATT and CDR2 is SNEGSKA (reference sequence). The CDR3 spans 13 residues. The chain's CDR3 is CSAREGGDYGYTF. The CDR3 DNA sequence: TGCAGTGCTAGAGAGGGGGGGGACTATGGCTACACCTTC.

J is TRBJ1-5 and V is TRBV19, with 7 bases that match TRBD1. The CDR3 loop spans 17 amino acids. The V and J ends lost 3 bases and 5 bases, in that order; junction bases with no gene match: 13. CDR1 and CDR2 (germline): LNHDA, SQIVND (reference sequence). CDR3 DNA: TGTGCCAGTAGTATTTGGACAGGTCTACCCTCAGATCAGCCCCAGCATTTT. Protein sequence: CASSIWTGLPSDQPQHF.

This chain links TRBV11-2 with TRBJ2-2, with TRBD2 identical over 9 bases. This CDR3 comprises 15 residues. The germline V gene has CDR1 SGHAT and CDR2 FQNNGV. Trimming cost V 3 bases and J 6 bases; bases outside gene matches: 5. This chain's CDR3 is CASSFGTSFPGELFF. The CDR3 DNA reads TGTGCCAGCAGCTTTGGGACTAGCTTTCCCGGGGAGCTGTTTTTT.

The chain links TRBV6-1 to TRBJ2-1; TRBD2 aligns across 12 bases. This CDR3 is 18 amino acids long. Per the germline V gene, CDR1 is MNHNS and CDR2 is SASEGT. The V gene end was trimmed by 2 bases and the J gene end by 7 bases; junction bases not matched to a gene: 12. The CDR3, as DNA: TGTGCCAGCAGTGAATCGGGGACTAGCGGGTTGAAGGGAAATGAGCAGTTCTTC. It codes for CASSESGTSGLKGNEQFF.